One and the same sample provided the 6 T cell receptor beta chains below, sequenced in a study of identical twins. TCRdb analysed the 5' RACE reads with MiXCR anew, one entry per CDR3 protein. The sample has under 900,000 distinct CDR3 sequences, 9% to 15% seen once. The data were also submitted as part of a second study, on yellow fever vaccine responses in identical twins.

Sequenced sample: PBMCs. The source is a woman younger than 35 in good health.

This clonotype showed up just a few times. The V gene is TRBV15, the J gene TRBJ2-3, with D possibly matching TRBD2 (7 bases). Deletions cut 1 base from V and 2 bases from J, with 10 bases between. The CDR3 length is 15 residues. Germline CDR1 is LNHNV and CDR2 is YYDKDF (reference sequence). The CDR3 loop is CATSRGGGDTDTQYF. CDR3 nucleotides: TGTGCCACCAGCAGAGGAGGGGGGGACACAGATACGCAGTATTTT.

The chain links TRBV6-2 or TRBV6-3 to TRBJ2-1, with D possibly TRBD2 on 5 matching bases. The V gene lost 8 bases and the J gene lost 1 base, with 30 bases spanning the gap. The CDR3 is 20 amino acids. Germline V lookup: CDR1 MNHEY, CDR2 SVGEGT. The CDR3 DNA follows: TGTGCCAGCCTGGTCGGGGTATCTAGATTGCGGGTGGGGTCCTACAATGAGCAGTTCTTC. Protein sequence: CASLVGVSRLRVGSYNEQFF.

A few counts support this clonotype. The chain carries TRBV6-4 and TRBJ2-7; D is unclear. Germline V gives CDR1 MRHNA, CDR2 SNTAGT. The CDR3 totals 14 residues. V lost 2 bases to trimming and J lost 5 bases, with 13 bases between them. The CDR3 DNA is TGTGCCAGCAGTGACGTCGTGGTAGGCCACGAGCAGTACTTC. This encodes CASSDVVVGHEQYF.

This clonotype was observed many times. The chain recombines TRBV18 with TRBJ2-2; D remains unclear. CDR3 size: 13 residues. The V end lost 8 bases, the J end lost 0 bases, and 7 bases lay between the germline ends. CDR1 and CDR2 (germline): KGHSH, LQKENI. In DNA form, the CDR3 reads TGTGCCAGCCCCGCAGCGAACACCGGGGAGCTGTTTTTT. Amino acids: CASPAANTGELFF.

This clonotype occurred a few times. The chain recombines TRBV3-1 with TRBJ2-1; 9 bases match TRBD2. The trim removed 2 bases at V and 4 bases at J, leaving 3 bases unmatched. In germline, CDR1 is LGHDT, CDR2 YNNKEL (reference sequence). The CDR3 length is 15 residues. CDR3 sequence (DNA): TGTGCCAGCAGCCAATTGCTAGCGGGGTACAATGAGCAGTTCTTC. Encoded protein: CASSQLLAGYNEQFF.

The gene calls are TRBV10-3 and TRBJ2-7; D unresolved. V lost 7 bases and J lost 2, with 9 bases in between. Per germline, CDR1 ENHRY and CDR2 SYGVKD. The CDR3 spans 12 residues. Written as DNA, the CDR3 is TGTGCCATCAACGACGGCACCTACGAGCAGTACTTC. Residues: CAINDGTYEQYF.